The 29 T cell receptor beta chains below were found in one sample sequenced in a study of cytomegalovirus exposure and HLA in healthy donors. This table comes from immunoSEQ multiplex PCR, and its TCRdb copy is limited to in-frame clones, with some not included. Of approximately 280,000 clones in the sample, about 86% were seen once. What was sequenced was PBMCs. The receptors were gathered from a woman in her late teens or twenties in good health and CMV-seronegative.

This clone was detected many times. The chain recombines TRBV5-1 with TRBJ1-1; no firm D call. CDR3 size: 14 residues. Germline CDR1 reads SGHRS; CDR2 reads YFSETQ. Trimming stripped 0 bases from V and 3 bases from J, with 9 bases between. CDR3 protein: CASSLVPEDTEAFF. CDR3 DNA: TGCGCCAGCAGCTTGGTCCCAGAAGACACTGAAGCTTTCTTT. The complete variable domain, with remaining parts taken from reference TRBV5-1 and TRBJ1-1, reads KAGVTQTPRYLIKTRGQQVTLSCSPISGHRSVSWYQQTPGQGLQFLFEYFSETQRNKGNFPGRFSGRQFSNSRSEMNVSTLELGDSALYLCASSLVPEDTEAFFGQGTRLTVV.

This clone came up a few times. The gene calls are TRBV4-1 and TRBJ2-1, with 9 bases identical to TRBD1. The CDR3 has 14 residues. With 4 bases clipped from V and 4 bases from J, the junction kept 2 bases outside the gene matches. Germline CDR1 is MGHRA and CDR2 is YSYEKL. Here the CDR3 reads CASSPGQGYNEQFF. CDR3 DNA sequence: TGCGCCAGCAGCCCGGGACAGGGTTACAATGAGCAGTTCTTC.

J is TRBJ2-3 and V is TRBV2, with a possible D match to TRBD2 (6 bases). CDR3 length equals 18 residues. Trimming cost V 4 bases and J 0 bases, with 20 bases left between them. CDR1 and CDR2 (germline): SNHLY, FYNNEI. In DNA form, the CDR3 reads TGTGCCAGCAGTGCGGAATCGCAGGGAGCGGGCAGCACAGATACGCAGTATTTT. Its translation is CASSAESQGAGSTDTQYF.

Worth noting for this clone: This sample includes further DNA sequences coding for the same CDR3. The CDR3 loop reads CASSSSGGGTDTQYF. The DNA for the CDR3 is TGTGCCAGCAGCTCTAGCGGGGGCGGGACAGATACGCAGTATTTT. The V call is TRBV7-3, the J call TRBJ2-3; 10 nucleotides line up with TRBD2. The germline gives CDR1 SGHTA, CDR2 FQGTGA. The CDR3 spans 15 residues. V dropped 4 bases and J dropped 3; count of bases not matched to a gene: 4.

The rearrangement joins TRBV12-5 to TRBJ2-7, with 7 nucleotides matching TRBD1. Germline V gene data show CDR1 as LGHNT and CDR2 as FRNRAP. Trimming cost V 3 bases and J 5 bases; bases outside gene matches: 7. The CDR3 is 14 amino acids. The CDR3 DNA follows: TGTGCTAGTGGTTTAGGGGACAGACAAGACGAGCAGTACTTC. Translated, it gives CASGLGDRQDEQYF.

The CDR3 is CASMTVTENEQFF. CDR3 nucleotides: TGTGCCAGTATGACCGTGACAGAAAATGAGCAGTTCTTC. The chain combines TRBV25-1 with TRBJ2-1; possibly TRBD1 for D (5 bases). Germline values: CDR1 MGHDK, CDR2 SYGVNS. The V gene lost 9 bases and the J gene lost 7 bases, with 16 bases spanning the gap. This CDR3 is 13 amino acids long. Looking up the rest from reference TRBV25-1 and TRBJ2-1 gives the full variable domain: EADIYQTPRYLVIGTGKKITLECSQTMGHDKMYWYQQDPGMELHLIHYSYGVNSTEKGDLSSESTVSRIRTEHFPLTLESARPSHTSQYLCASMTVTENEQFFGPGTRLTVL.

Here the CDR3 reads CASTLRGQGNSPLHF. CDR3 in DNA: TGCGCCAGCACCTTAAGAGGACAGGGGAATTCACCCCTCCACTTT. The chain employs TRBV5-1 and TRBJ1-6; 9 nucleotides match TRBD1. V lost 6 bases and J lost 7; bases outside the gene matches: 8. Germline CDR1 SGHRS, CDR2 YFSETQ. The CDR3 runs 15 residues.

The chain combines TRBV30 with TRBJ2-1, with D perhaps matching TRBD1 (6 bases). There are 11 residues in the CDR3. The germline V gene has CDR1 GTSNPN and CDR2 SVGIG (reference sequence). V shed 5 bases and J shed 4 bases, with 6 bases lying between them. Here the CDR3 reads CAWGQYNEQFF. CDR3 coding DNA: TGTGCCTGGGGACAGTACAATGAGCAGTTCTTC.

J is TRBJ2-2 and V is TRBV30; TRBD2 matches 10 bases. This CDR3 is built from 17 residues. Germline assignment: CDR1 GTSNPN and CDR2 SVGIG (reference sequence). J gave up 2 bases and V 1 base, and 7 bases lay outside the gene matches. In nucleotides, the CDR3 is TGTGCCTGGAGTGGGCTAGCGGGGGCCATAAACACCGGGGAGCTGTTTTTT. Its translation: CAWSGLAGAINTGELFF.

This chain connects TRBV6-5 to TRBJ1-3; D gene ambiguous. V lost 6 bases to trimming and J lost 4 bases, with 13 bases between them. The length of the CDR3 is 14 residues. Germline V gene lookup returns CDR1 MNHEY and CDR2 SVGAGI. This CDR3 reads CASSSVLRGNTIYF. CDR3 sequence (DNA): TGTGCCAGCAGCTCCGTATTGAGGGGAAACACCATATATTTT.

The gene calls are TRBV9 and TRBJ2-7; D might be TRBD2 (6 bases). The CDR3 loop spans 15 amino acids. Trimming left V 0 bases short and J 3 bases short, with 13 bases between. Germline lookup yields CDR1 SGDLS and CDR2 YYNGEE. CDR3 region: CASSVGGTYLYEQYF. The DNA of the CDR3 is TGTGCCAGCAGCGTAGGTGGGACTTATCTCTACGAGCAGTACTTC.

The gene calls are TRBV27 and TRBJ1-1, with D maybe TRBD1 (5 bases). The germline CDR1 and CDR2 sequences are MNHEY and SMNVEV (reference sequence). The CDR3 sequence is 15 residues long. V was cut by 5 bases and J by 4 bases, with 17 bases left in between. As DNA, the CDR3 is TGTGCCAGCAGTGAGCGACAGATGATGAGCACTGAAGCTTTCTTT. Amino acid sequence: CASSERQMMSTEAFF.

The chain uses TRBV19 and TRBJ1-1; 9 nucleotides match TRBD1. V lost 5 bases and J lost 7; bases outside the gene matches: 5. This CDR3 is 13 amino acids long. Germline V gene sequence: CDR1 LNHDA, CDR2 SQIVND (reference sequence). CDR3: CASSRTGAVEAFF. Written as DNA, the CDR3 is TGTGCCAGTAGTCGGACAGGGGCGGTTGAAGCTTTCTTT.

Notes on this clone: The junction departs from the called germline gene at one end, perhaps through a read error. The chain carries TRBV11-2 and TRBJ1-2; TRBD1 agrees at 8 bases. Germline V gene sequence: CDR1 SGHAT, CDR2 FQNNGV. The CDR3 is made up of 13 amino acids. The CDR3 is CASSIETGGGYTF. CDR3 coding DNA: TGTGCCAGCAGCATAGAAACAGGGGGTGGCTACACCTTC.

V is TRBV27 and J is TRBJ2-3, with 7 bases matching TRBD2. J lost 6 bases, V lost 3 bases, and 24 bases had no gene match. The germline CDR1 and CDR2 sequences are MNHEY and SMNVEV (reference sequence). This CDR3 is built from 20 residues. CDR3 sequence: CASSFSRPMGGGRLGDTQYF. CDR3 sequence (DNA): TGTGCCAGCAGTTTTTCCCGACCAATGGGGGGAGGGAGGCTTGGGGATACGCAGTATTTT.

The chain couples TRBV27 to TRBJ2-5, with D tentatively TRBD2 (6 bases). CDR1 MNHEY and CDR2 SMNVEV come from the germline V gene (reference sequence). The CDR3 contains 11 residues. The germline V and J ends were trimmed by 9 bases and 4 bases, with 9 bases remaining between them. The CDR3, as DNA: TGTGCCAGTTTGGAGGGAGAGACCCAGTACTTC. Amino acid sequence: CASLEGETQYF.

This rearrangement joins TRBV15 to TRBJ2-3; 12 nucleotides match TRBD2. The CDR3 length is 17 residues. Germline lookup yields CDR1 LNHNV and CDR2 YYDKDF (reference sequence). The V segment lost 1 base and the J segment 3 bases; nucleotides outside the gene matches: 5. The CDR3 is CATSRGLAGDLTDTQYF. The CDR3 nucleotides are TGTGCCACCAGCAGAGGACTAGCGGGAGATTTGACAGATACGCAGTATTTT. The full variable domain, with the rest looked up from reference TRBV15 and TRBJ2-3, is DAMVIQNPRYQVTQFGKPVTLSCSQTLNHNVMYWYQQKSSQAPKLLFHYYDKDFNNEADTPDNFQSRRPNTSFCFLDIRSPGLGDTAMYLCATSRGLAGDLTDTQYFGPGTRLTVL.

This sequence joins TRBV19 and TRBJ2-7; 9 bases match TRBD1. After removal of 6 bases from V and 3 bases from J, the junction contained 9 bases not matched to a gene. Germline assignment: CDR1 LNHDA and CDR2 SQIVND (reference sequence). CDR3 length: 15 amino acids. Here the CDR3 reads CASRRSGQGNYEQYF. As DNA, the CDR3 is TGTGCCAGTAGGAGATCAGGACAGGGGAACTACGAGCAGTACTTC.

V gene TRBV9 combines with J gene TRBJ1-1; maybe TRBD1 (6 bases). Trimming shortened V by 4 bases and J by 5 bases, and 15 bases separated the two germline ends. This CDR3 comprises 14 residues. CDR1 and CDR2 from the germline V gene are SGDLS and YYNGEE. The CDR3 is CASSLGQRGTEAFF. Written as DNA, the CDR3 is TGTGCCAGCAGCCTCGGACAGCGGGGGACTGAAGCTTTCTTT.

This chain uses TRBV4-1 with TRBJ2-7, with 14 bases matching TRBD2. From germline, CDR1 is MGHRA and CDR2 YSYEKL. The CDR3 loop spans 19 amino acids. The V gene end was trimmed by 4 bases and the J gene end by 6 bases; junction bases not matched to a gene: 17. The CDR3 DNA sequence: TGCGCCAGCAGCCTACGACTAGCGGGAGGGCCCACCTTAATAGGCGAGCAGTACTTC. The encoded protein is CASSLRLAGGPTLIGEQYF.

The chain recombines TRBV10-3 with TRBJ1-2; D remains ambiguous. The germline V gene encodes CDR1 ENHRY and CDR2 SYGVKD. This CDR3 has 14 amino acids. V lost 3 bases and J 3 bases, leaving 11 bases between the germline ends. The CDR3, as DNA: TGTGCCATCAGTGAACCTCTTCGGGACTATGGCTACACCTTC. Translating it yields CAISEPLRDYGYTF.

The genes are TRBV7-2 and TRBJ2-7; 11 nucleotides line up with TRBD2. This CDR3 has 19 amino acids. V trimming: 5 bases; J trimming: 3 bases; junction bases outside the gene matches: 18. Germline V lookup: CDR1 SGHTA, CDR2 FQGNSA. CDR3 residues: CASSHPSVTSGGPGYEQYF. The CDR3 DNA follows: TGTGCCAGCAGCCATCCGTCCGTCACTAGCGGGGGTCCCGGCTACGAGCAGTACTTC.

With regard to this clone: One end of the junction does not line up with germline, which may come from a read error. This chain connects TRBV7-2 to TRBJ2-7, with a tentative D call TRBD1 (6 bases). Germline CDR1 and CDR2: SGHTA and FQGNSA. This CDR3 comprises 14 residues. CDR3 nucleotide sequence: TGTAGCAGCAGCTTAGCCGGGACAACCTACGAGCAGTACTTC. It codes for CSSSLAGTTYEQYF.

The chain combines TRBV5-1 with TRBJ2-5, with unresolved D. Trimming pared 4 bases from V and 5 bases from J, leaving 15 bases between. The CDR3 consists of 14 residues. Germline loops: CDR1 SGHRS, CDR2 YFSETQ. The CDR3 loop is CASSPGTRSETQYF. The DNA for the CDR3 is TGCGCCAGCAGCCCAGGAACCAGGTCGGAGACCCAGTACTTC.

The J gene is TRBJ1-1, the V gene TRBV25-1; D perhaps matches TRBD1 (5 bases). Between the trimmed V and J ends, which lost 6 bases and 2 bases, there was a span of 19 bases. The CDR3 runs 16 residues. The germline V gene encodes CDR1 MGHDK and CDR2 SYGVNS. CDR3 region: CASRAILGGENTEAFF. The CDR3 coding sequence is TGTGCCAGCAGGGCCATATTGGGGGGGGAAAACACTGAAGCTTTCTTT.

This sequence joins TRBV19 and TRBJ2-3, with D unresolved. In germline, CDR1 is LNHDA, CDR2 SQIVND (reference sequence). The V end was cut by 8 bases, the J end by 0 bases, with 18 bases between. This CDR3 has 16 amino acids. CDR3 region: CASARWAASSTDTQYF. The DNA for the CDR3 is TGTGCCAGTGCCCGGTGGGCCGCCTCTAGCACAGATACGCAGTATTTT.

The chain recombines TRBV11-2 with TRBJ2-7; 7 bases map to TRBD2. V trimming: 0 bases; J trimming: 4 bases; junction bases outside the gene matches: 9. The CDR3 consists of 16 residues. Germline values: CDR1 SGHAT, CDR2 FQNNGV. CDR3 bases: TGTGCCAGCAGCTTAGATCGGGGCGGGAGAGGGTACGAGCAGTACTTC. Protein product: CASSLDRGGRGYEQYF.

The chain combines TRBV5-6 with TRBJ1-2; 12 bases fit TRBD1. Trimming removed 2 bases from V and 7 bases from J; junction bases left unmatched: 6. Germline loops: CDR1 SGHDT, CDR2 YYEEEE. The CDR3 covers 15 residues. DNA of the CDR3: TGTGCCAGCAGCTTCCTGGGACAGGGGGCCGGTGGCTACACCTTC. It translates to CASSFLGQGAGGYTF. Based on the CDR3 plus reference TRBV5-6 and TRBJ1-2, the full variable domain is DAGVTQSPTHLIKTRGQQVTLRCSPKSGHDTVSWYQQALGQGPQFIFQYYEEEERQRGNFPDRFSGHQFPNYSSELNVNALLLGDSALYLCASSFLGQGAGGYTFGSGTRLTVV.

V usage is TRBV19 and J usage is TRBJ1-5; D is uncertain. This CDR3 has 16 amino acids. The V and J ends lost 5 bases and 4 bases respectively, with 18 bases between them. From germline, CDR1 is LNHDA and CDR2 SQIVND (reference sequence). For the CDR3, the DNA is TGTGCCAGTAGTCCTCAGTCCTTTTCACGTAATCAGCCCCAGCATTTT. As protein: CASSPQSFSRNQPQHF.